The source of this T cell receptor (beta chain) is a study of monozygotic twins with inflammatory bowel disease. One entry per CDR3 protein, without DNA, is what TCRdb gives after re-calling the 5' RACE reads. In total, the table holds approximately 210,000 distinct CDR3 sequences. Germline CDR1 is SGHRS and CDR2 is YFSETQ. The CDR3 consists of 14 residues. Overall study findings and caveats: Patients with IBD had less TCRbeta diversity (inverse Simpson) than their healthy co-twins.

Note on this clonotype: Its antigen is undetermined.

Material for sequencing was blood. The chain joins TRBV5-1 to TRBJ2-5; TCRdb returns TRBD2, unconfirmable since there is no DNA. This clonotype was sampled from a human donor with ulcerative colitis or Crohn's disease, or a healthy co-twin of an affected twin (not recorded which). The CDR3 here is CASSSGLASETQYF.